This T cell receptor (beta chain) was documented in a study of human versus mouse CDR3 diversity and MHC coevolution. Study-wide results and caveats: In humans, T-cell selection involved more than five MHC II alleles. About 1.7 million TCR beta clonotypes were estimated for humans, the largest repertoire.

Profiling relied on immunoSEQ multiplex PCR, and the TCRdb table lists in-frame clones only, not all of them. This sample yields 60,000 to 95,000 clones, of which 92% are seen a single time; roughly 0.16% belongs to the top ten. In germline, CDR1 is MGHRA, CDR2 YSYEKL. This CDR3 is built from 14 residues. With 6 bases clipped from V and 6 bases from J, the junction kept 2 bases outside the gene matches. This clone was recorded once. The antigen is unknown. Sequenced: naive CD4+ T cells from blood. Subset meaning: CD45RO-negative CD62L-positive naive CD4 T cells. The source is a person aged 30 to 69 in good health. This chain uses TRBV4-1 with TRBJ2-2, with 12 bases fitting TRBD2. The chain's CDR3 is CASRLAGGPGELFF. For the CDR3, the DNA is TGCGCCAGCAGGCTAGCGGGAGGGCCCGGGGAGCTGTTTTTT.